This T cell receptor (beta chain) comes out of a study of T-cell reconstitution after alpha-beta-depleted transplantation in children. This CDR3 is 12 amino acids long. Per the germline V gene, CDR1 is SQVTM and CDR2 is ANQGSEA. Losses at the gene ends were 7 bases for V and 2 bases for J; bases not matched to a gene: 5. For TCRbeta, the library was prepared with unique molecular identifiers. In TCRdb, the PCR reads were re-called with MiXCR into one record per CDR3 protein. The sample has approximately 590,000 distinct CDR3 sequences, roughly a tenth seen once. This material consisted of PBMCs from the stem cell graft donor, taken from the stem cell graft. This clonotype was obtained from a human donor who donated a stem cell graft to a child with acute myeloid leukemia. This chain connects TRBV29-1 to TRBJ2-7, with 7 nucleotides matching TRBD1. The CDR3 spells CSGRQGPYEQYF. The CDR3 coding sequence is TGCAGCGGTCGACAGGGCCCCTACGAGCAGTACTTC.